The 2 T cell receptor beta chains in this list originate from one sample, sequenced in a study of T cells after yellow fever vaccination. A single record per CDR3 protein comes from TCRdb applying MiXCR to the 5' RACE reads. Among about 160,000 distinct CDR3 sequences listed, around 8.5% were seen once. The sample here was CD8+ T cells sorted from PBMCs, taken 45 days after the yellow fever booster vaccination. The source is a man aged 18 to 35 who received the YFV17D yellow fever vaccine.

The chain has TRBV7-6 and TRBJ1-3; D uncertain. The CDR3 is 11 residues long. Trimming shortened V by 5 bases and J by 4 bases, and 3 bases separated the two germline ends. The V gene's germline CDR1 is SGHVS and CDR2 FNYEAQ. CDR3 residues: CASSKGNTIYF. The CDR3 nucleotides read TGTGCCAGCAGCAAGGGAAACACCATATATTTT.

This clonotype was seen a few times. The J gene is TRBJ1-1, the V gene TRBV4-3, with TRBD1 identical over 7 bases. V lost 1 base to trimming and J lost 5 bases; unmatched junction nucleotides: 7. CDR1 and CDR2 from the germline V gene are LGHNA and YSLEER. The CDR3 contains 15 residues. CDR3 amino acids: CASSQARQGWTEAFF. The CDR3 region has the DNA TGCGCCAGCAGCCAAGCCAGACAGGGATGGACTGAAGCTTTCTTT.